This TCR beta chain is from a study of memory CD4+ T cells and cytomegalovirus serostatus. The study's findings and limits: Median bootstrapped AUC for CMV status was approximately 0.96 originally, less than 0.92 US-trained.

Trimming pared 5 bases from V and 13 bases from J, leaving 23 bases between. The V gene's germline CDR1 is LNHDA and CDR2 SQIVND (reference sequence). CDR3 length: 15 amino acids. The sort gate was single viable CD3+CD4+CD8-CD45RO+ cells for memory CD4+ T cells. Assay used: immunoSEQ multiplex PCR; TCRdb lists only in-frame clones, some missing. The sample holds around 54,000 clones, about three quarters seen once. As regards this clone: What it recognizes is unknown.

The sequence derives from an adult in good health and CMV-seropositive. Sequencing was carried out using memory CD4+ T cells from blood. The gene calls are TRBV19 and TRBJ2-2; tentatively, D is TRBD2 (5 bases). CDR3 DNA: TGTGCCAGTAGTGGTGGACTCTCGTCGGCTTGGTGGCTGTTTTTT. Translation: CASSGGLSSAWWLFF.